The next 19 T cell receptor beta chains were all read from a single sample in a study of blood T cell repertoires in COVID-19. Profiled with immunoSEQ multiplex PCR; TCRdb holds only in-frame clones, not every one. The table has 250,000 to 300,000 clones, about 89% seen once. Sequenced input: peripheral blood. The receptors stem from a man between 50 and 59 years old with acute or convalescent COVID-19.

The chain uses TRBV27 and TRBJ2-7; tentative D call: TRBD2 (5 bases). V lost 10 bases and J 3 bases, leaving 13 bases between the germline ends. Germline-derived CDR1 and CDR2 are MNHEY and SMNVEV (reference sequence). The CDR3 has 12 amino acids. CDR3 amino acids: CAIPLGSYEQYF. In DNA, the CDR3 is TGTGCCATCCCCTTAGGGAGCTACGAGCAGTACTTC.

V gene TRBV21-1 combines with J gene TRBJ1-2. TRBV21-1 is labeled a pseudogene. The length of the CDR3 is 13 residues. CDR3 in amino acids: CASSKPRRYGYTF. For the CDR3, the DNA is TGTGCCAGCAGCAAACCCCGGCGGTATGGCTACACCTTC.

Remarks on this clone: Other DNA sequences in the sample encode the same CDR3. This chain connects TRBV5-1 to TRBJ1-5, with D uncertain. With 0 bases removed from V and 5 bases from J, the gap between germline ends came to 6 bases. Germline CDR1 is SGHRS and CDR2 is YFSETQ. This CDR3 region has 13 residues. CDR3 loop: CASSLDPDQPQHF. The CDR3 DNA follows: TGCGCCAGCAGCTTGGACCCAGATCAGCCCCAGCATTTT.

This clone was recorded once. The gene calls are TRBV27 and TRBJ1-2; TRBD1 is a possible D gene (5 bases). CDR3 length equals 16 residues. Trimming removed 4 bases from V and 6 bases from J, with 21 bases in between. CDR1 is MNHEY and CDR2 is SMNVEV in the germline V gene (reference sequence). This CDR3 reads CASSSLNAGFKDGYTF. DNA of the CDR3: TGTGCCAGCAGTTCGCTCAATGCAGGGTTTAAGGATGGCTACACCTTC.

This clone occurred a few times. This chain links TRBV3-1 (or the pseudogene TRBV3-2) with TRBJ2-7; 8 nucleotides agree with TRBD1. The germline gives CDR1 LGHDT, CDR2 YNNKEL (reference sequence). Unmatched junction bases numbered 2, after V lost 4 bases and J lost 3 bases. The CDR3 runs 13 residues. CDR3 nucleotide sequence: TGTGCCAGCAGCCCAGGGGGCTACTACGAGCAGTACTTC. Translation gives CASSPGGYYEQYF.

The chain links TRBV6-5 to TRBJ1-6, with TRBD1 identical over 9 bases. Germline loops: CDR1 MNHEY, CDR2 SVGAGI. The CDR3 length is 14 residues. The V gene end was trimmed by 1 base and the J gene end by 13 bases; junction bases not matched to a gene: 5. The CDR3 bases are TGTGCCAGCAGTTACTACGGGACAGGGTTTCCCCTCCACTTT. Its protein product is CASSYYGTGFPLHF.

This clone was recorded a few times. J is TRBJ1-3 and V is TRBV18; no clear D. This CDR3 is built from 16 residues. V lost 3 bases to trimming and J lost 0 bases, with 12 bases between them. Germline V CDR1 and CDR2: KGHSH, LQKENI. CDR3: CASSPGASFSGNTIYF. The CDR3 coding sequence is TGTGCCAGCTCACCGGGCGCTTCCTTCTCTGGAAACACCATATATTTT. The whole variable domain, filled in from reference TRBV18 and TRBJ1-3, reads NAGVMQNPRHLVRRRGQEARLRCSPMKGHSHVYWYRQLPEEGLKFMVYLQKENIIDESGMPKERFSAEFPKEGPSILRIQQVVRGDSAAYFCASSPGASFSGNTIYFGEGSWLTVV.

This chain connects TRBV5-4 to TRBJ1-1; D ambiguous. In germline, CDR1 is SGHNT, CDR2 YYREEE (reference sequence). V lost 3 bases, J lost 0 bases, and 9 bases lay in between. This CDR3 spans 14 amino acids. CDR3 region: CASSSDRVNTEAFF. In nucleotides, the CDR3 is TGTGCCAGCAGCTCCGATCGGGTGAACACTGAAGCTTTCTTT.

V gene TRBV3-1 (or the pseudogene TRBV3-2) combines with J gene TRBJ2-7; 7 bases map to TRBD2. The ends lost 3 bases at V and 2 bases at J; junction bases unmatched: 1. The CDR3 loop spans 13 amino acids. Germline assignment: CDR1 LGHDT and CDR2 YNNKEL (reference sequence). The CDR3 DNA is TGTGCCAGCAGCCAGCTAGCGGCCTACGAGCAGTACTTC. It codes for CASSQLAAYEQYF.

The rearrangement uses TRBV5-1 and TRBJ2-7; tentatively, D is TRBD2 (5 bases). This CDR3 region has 13 residues. V lost 5 bases and J lost 3, with 12 bases in between. The germline gives CDR1 SGHRS, CDR2 YFSETQ. The CDR3 is CASREDSYYEQYF. CDR3 in DNA: TGCGCCAGCAGGGAGGACTCCTACTACGAGCAGTACTTC.

This clone has only one observation. V usage is TRBV3-1 (or the pseudogene TRBV3-2) and J usage is TRBJ2-1, with D perhaps matching TRBD2 (6 bases). V lost 2 bases and J 0 bases, leaving 17 bases between the germline ends. CDR3 length: 18 residues. Germline V gene data show CDR1 as LGHDT and CDR2 as YNNKEL (reference sequence). In DNA, the CDR3 is TGTGCCAGCAGCCAACCCCTGGGACGGGAGAGCTCCTACAATGAGCAGTTCTTC. This gives the protein CASSQPLGRESSYNEQFF.

The V gene is TRBV27, the J gene TRBJ2-7, with 10 positions matching TRBD2. The CDR3 contains 14 residues. Trimming at V came to 6 bases and at J to 2 bases, leaving 4 bases not matched to a gene. Germline V lookup: CDR1 MNHEY, CDR2 SMNVEV (reference sequence). CDR3 bases: TGTGCCAGCAGGCCCCTAGCGGGGGCCTACGAGCAGTACTTC. Its translation is CASRPLAGAYEQYF.

In this sample, this clone turned up a few times. V is TRBV3-1 (or the pseudogene TRBV3-2) and J is TRBJ1-1; 9 nucleotides align to TRBD1. Germline V lookup: CDR1 LGHDT, CDR2 YNNKEL (reference sequence). CDR3 length: 13 amino acids. Trimming took 4 bases from V and 11 from J; bases not matched to a gene: 8. The CDR3 nucleotides read TGTGCCAGCAGCCCGGACAGGGGACTATACGCTTTCTTT. Its translation: CASSPDRGLYAFF.

This clone was seen only a few times. V is TRBV10-3 and J is TRBJ1-1; weak D call: TRBD1 (5 bases). Trimming cost V 11 bases and J 2 bases, with 18 bases left between them. CDR1 is ENHRY, CDR2 SYGVKD, per germline. This CDR3 spans 14 amino acids. The CDR3 DNA is TGTGCCGCCCGGGGAGCGGGGCTAAACACTGAAGCTTTCTTT. Its translation: CAARGAGLNTEAFF.

The chain recombines TRBV5-5 with TRBJ2-3, with 9 bases that match TRBD1. CDR1 is SGHKS and CDR2 is YYEKEE in the germline V gene (reference sequence). Unmatched junction bases numbered 10, after V lost 5 bases and J lost 3 bases. The CDR3 has 16 amino acids. The DNA for the CDR3 is TGTGCCAGCAGGCCTACAGGGGGCCTTAGGACAGATACGCAGTATTTT. This codes for CASRPTGGLRTDTQYF.

The V gene is TRBV24-1, the J gene TRBJ2-7; 8 nucleotides align to TRBD1. Germline CDR1 and CDR2: KGHDR and SFDVKD. V was clipped by 2 bases and J by 5 bases; unmatched bases: 7. The CDR3 has 15 residues. CDR3 nucleotide sequence: TGTGCCACCAGTGATTCCGGGACAGGTGCCGACGAGCAGTACTTC. This encodes CATSDSGTGADEQYF.

The genes are TRBV18 and TRBJ2-1; weak D call: TRBD1 (6 bases). The V gene lost 5 bases and the J gene lost 0 bases, with 14 bases spanning the gap. Germline assignment: CDR1 KGHSH and CDR2 LQKENI. This CDR3 comprises 16 residues. The CDR3: CASSGDTASSYNEQFF. Here the CDR3 DNA reads TGTGCCAGCTCAGGGGACACGGCGAGCTCCTACAATGAGCAGTTCTTC.

This chain uses TRBV27 with TRBJ2-2, with a possible D match to TRBD2 (6 bases). CDR1 and CDR2 (germline): MNHEY, SMNVEV (reference sequence). The CDR3 extends over 16 amino acids. V was clipped by 4 bases and J by 0 bases, with 12 bases between them. The CDR3 region is CASSYAGRANTGELFF. CDR3 in DNA: TGTGCCAGCAGTTATGCGGGGCGCGCGAACACCGGGGAGCTGTTTTTT.

The sample holds one count of this clone. The rearrangement joins TRBV29-1 to TRBJ1-2; no firm D call. Per the germline V gene, CDR1 is SQVTM and CDR2 is ANQGSEA. The ends were cut back, 0 bases at V and 6 bases at J, with 14 bases in the middle. This CDR3 spans 14 amino acids. CDR3 in DNA: TGCAGCGTTGAAGATCGAGAGACATACGATGGCTACACCTTC. This translates into CSVEDRETYDGYTF.